This TCR beta chain emerged from a study of PD-1 blockade in classical Hodgkin lymphoma. Study observations and caveats: Prior to therapy, complete responders displayed diversity much like that of newly diagnosed patients.

The repertoire was sequenced with immunoSEQ multiplex PCR; TCRdb's copy has only in-frame clones and lacks some. This table holds about 17,000 clones, 60% to 85% found once. The CDR3 covers 17 residues. The germline V gene encodes CDR1 LNHNV and CDR2 YYDKDF (reference sequence). The junction had 7 bases not matched to a gene; V was cut back by 1 base and J by 2 bases. A remark on this clone: Its specificity is not known.

The time point is: cycle 4 day 1 (C4D1), after five to seven weeks of nivolumab. With no exception, relapse followed autologous stem cell transplantation in all patients, and brentuximab vedotin exposure varied. Thawed PBMCs were the source of CD4+ T cells, purified by magnetic negative selection. The V and J genes are TRBV15 and TRBJ2-5; 10 bases match TRBD1. This clonotype was obtained from a human donor with classical Hodgkin lymphoma. Sequencing was performed on CD4+ T cells from blood, taken before the fourth cycle of nivolumab. The CDR3 nucleotides read TGTGCCACCAGCAGAGGTGGGACAGGGGTAGCGCAAGAGACCCAGTACTTC. Translating it yields CATSRGGTGVAQETQYF. The full variable domain, its missing parts supplied by reference TRBV15 and TRBJ2-5, is DAMVIQNPRYQVTQFGKPVTLSCSQTLNHNVMYWYQQKSSQAPKLLFHYYDKDFNNEADTPDNFQSRRPNTSFCFLDIRSPGLGDTAMYLCATSRGGTGVAQETQYFGPGTRLLVL.